This TCR beta chain was retrieved from a study of CDR3 diversity in severe acne. Via MiXCR, TCRdb re-called the PCR reads, giving one row per CDR3 protein. The sample lists tens of thousands of distinct CDR3 sequences, around 49% occurring once. Trimming cost V 7 bases and J 5 bases, with 9 bases left between them. CDR1 is SEHNR, CDR2 FQNEAQ, per germline (reference sequence). The length of the CDR3 is 13 residues. This clonotype is deemed medium-sized (0.01 to 0.1%). This TCR was recovered from a male donor in good health, without acne. The chain links TRBV7-9 to TRBJ1-6; no firm D call. Material: blood. CDR3 DNA: TGTGCCAGCACCCTTAGGGATAATTCACCCCTCCACTTT. It specifies CASTLRDNSPLHF.